A single TCR beta chain is shown here with its context. From germline, CDR1 is MGHRA and CDR2 YSYEKL. The V and J ends lost 0 bases and 4 bases, in that order; junction bases with no gene match: 9. The CDR3 runs 17 residues. The repertoire was sequenced with immunoSEQ multiplex PCR; TCRdb's copy has only in-frame clones and lacks some. The sample lists about 190,000 clones; around three quarters were seen once. These data originate in a study of blood T cell repertoires in COVID-19. The source is a man aged 55 to 70 with active or convalescent COVID-19. Specimen: peripheral blood. The V call is TRBV4-1, the J call TRBJ2-1, with 7 bases lining up with TRBD2. The CDR3 region has the DNA TGCGCCAGCAGCCAAGAGGGAGGGATAGGGCTTTACAATGAGCAGTTCTTC. Encoded protein: CASSQEGGIGLYNEQFF.